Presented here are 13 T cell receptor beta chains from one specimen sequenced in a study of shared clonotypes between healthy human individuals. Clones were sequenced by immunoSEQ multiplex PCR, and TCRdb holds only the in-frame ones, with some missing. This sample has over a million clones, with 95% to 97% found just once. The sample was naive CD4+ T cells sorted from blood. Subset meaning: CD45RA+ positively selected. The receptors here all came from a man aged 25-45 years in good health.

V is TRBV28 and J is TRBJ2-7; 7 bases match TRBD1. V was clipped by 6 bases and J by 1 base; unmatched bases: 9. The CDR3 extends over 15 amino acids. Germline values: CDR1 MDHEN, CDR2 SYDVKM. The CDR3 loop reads CASRSRQGPSYEQYF. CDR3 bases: TGTGCCAGCAGATCCCGACAGGGTCCGTCCTACGAGCAGTACTTC. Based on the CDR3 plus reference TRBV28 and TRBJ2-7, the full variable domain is DVKVTQSSRYLVKRTGEKVFLECVQDMDHENMFWYRQDPGLGLRLIYFSYDVKMKEKGDIPEGYSVSREKKERFSLILESASTNQTSMYLCASRSRQGPSYEQYFGPGTRLTVT.

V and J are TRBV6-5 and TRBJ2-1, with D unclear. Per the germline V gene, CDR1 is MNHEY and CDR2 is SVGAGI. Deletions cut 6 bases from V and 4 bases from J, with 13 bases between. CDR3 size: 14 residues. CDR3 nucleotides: TGTGCCAGCAGACCCCTTGGCGGATACAATGAGCAGTTCTTC. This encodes CASRPLGGYNEQFF.

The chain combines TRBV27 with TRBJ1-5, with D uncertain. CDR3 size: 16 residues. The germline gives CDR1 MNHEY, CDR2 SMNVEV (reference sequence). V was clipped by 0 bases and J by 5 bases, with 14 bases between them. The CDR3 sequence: CASSLSAADGDQPQHF. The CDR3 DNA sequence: TGTGCCAGCAGTTTATCTGCAGCGGACGGTGATCAGCCCCAGCATTTT.

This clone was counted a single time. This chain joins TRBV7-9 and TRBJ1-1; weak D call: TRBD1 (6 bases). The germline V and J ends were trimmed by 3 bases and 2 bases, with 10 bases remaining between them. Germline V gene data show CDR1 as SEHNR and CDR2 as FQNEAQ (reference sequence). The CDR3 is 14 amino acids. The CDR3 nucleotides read TGTGCCAGCAGCTTTGGCAGGGGAAACACTGAAGCTTTCTTT. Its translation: CASSFGRGNTEAFF.

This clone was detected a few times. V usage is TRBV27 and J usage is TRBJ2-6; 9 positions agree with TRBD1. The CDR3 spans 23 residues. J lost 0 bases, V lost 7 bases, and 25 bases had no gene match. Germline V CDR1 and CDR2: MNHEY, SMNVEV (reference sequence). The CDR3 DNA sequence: TGTGCCAGCACCAAACGTGGGACCTTCGCGAGGGACAGGGTTCACTCTGGGGCCAACGTCCTGACTTTC. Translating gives CASTKRGTFARDRVHSGANVLTF.

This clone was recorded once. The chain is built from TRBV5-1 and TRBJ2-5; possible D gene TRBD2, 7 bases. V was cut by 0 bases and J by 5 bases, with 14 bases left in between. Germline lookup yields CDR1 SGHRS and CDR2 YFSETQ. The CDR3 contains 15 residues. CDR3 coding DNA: TGCGCCAGCAGCTTGGCCAGCGCGGGGGCGGAGACCCAGTACTTC. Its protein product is CASSLASAGAETQYF. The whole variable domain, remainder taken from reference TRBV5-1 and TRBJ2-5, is KAGVTQTPRYLIKTRGQQVTLSCSPISGHRSVSWYQQTPGQGLQFLFEYFSETQRNKGNFPGRFSGRQFSNSRSEMNVSTLELGDSALYLCASSLASAGAETQYFGPGTRLLVL.

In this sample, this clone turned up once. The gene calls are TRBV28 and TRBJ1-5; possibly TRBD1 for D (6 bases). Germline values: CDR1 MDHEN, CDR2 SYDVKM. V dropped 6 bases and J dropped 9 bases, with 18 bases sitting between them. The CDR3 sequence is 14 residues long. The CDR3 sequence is CASRTSSGDSPQHF. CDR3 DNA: TGTGCCAGCAGGACCTCGTCAGGGGATTCGCCCCAGCATTTT.

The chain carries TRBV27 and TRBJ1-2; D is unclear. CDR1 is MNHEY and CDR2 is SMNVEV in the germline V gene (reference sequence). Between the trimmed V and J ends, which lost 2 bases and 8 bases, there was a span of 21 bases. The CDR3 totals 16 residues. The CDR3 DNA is TGTGCCAGCAGTTTAGAGGGTGGCGAAAATCTTAGCGGCTACACCTTC. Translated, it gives CASSLEGGENLSGYTF.

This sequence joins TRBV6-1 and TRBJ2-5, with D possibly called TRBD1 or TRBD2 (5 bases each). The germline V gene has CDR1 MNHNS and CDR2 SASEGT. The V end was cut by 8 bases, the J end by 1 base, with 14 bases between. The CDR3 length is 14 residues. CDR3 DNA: TGTGCCAGCTATTATGGGGACGGCCAAGAGACCCAGTACTTC. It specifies CASYYGDGQETQYF.

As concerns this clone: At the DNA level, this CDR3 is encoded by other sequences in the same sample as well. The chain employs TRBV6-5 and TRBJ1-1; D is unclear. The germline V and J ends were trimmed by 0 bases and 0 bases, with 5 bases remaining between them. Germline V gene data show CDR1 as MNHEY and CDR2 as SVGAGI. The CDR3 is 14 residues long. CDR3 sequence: CASSYSAVNTEAFF. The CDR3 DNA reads TGTGCCAGCAGTTACTCGGCGGTGAACACTGAAGCTTTCTTT.

CDR3 sequence reads: CASSFRDRSYEQYF. The CDR3 nucleotides are TGTGCCAGCAGCTTCCGGGACAGGTCCTACGAGCAGTACTTC. This rearrangement joins TRBV7-2 to TRBJ2-7; 8 bases match TRBD1. CDR3 length: 14 residues. With V trimmed by 3 bases and J by 1 base, 2 bases remained unmatched. Germline values: CDR1 SGHTA, CDR2 FQGNSA.

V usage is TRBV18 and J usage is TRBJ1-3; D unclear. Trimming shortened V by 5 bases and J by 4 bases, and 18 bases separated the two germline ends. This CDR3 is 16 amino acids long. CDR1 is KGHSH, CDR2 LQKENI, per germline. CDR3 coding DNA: TGTGCCAGCTCAACCAACCGTCCTACCGCGGGAAACACCATATATTTT. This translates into CASSTNRPTAGNTIYF.

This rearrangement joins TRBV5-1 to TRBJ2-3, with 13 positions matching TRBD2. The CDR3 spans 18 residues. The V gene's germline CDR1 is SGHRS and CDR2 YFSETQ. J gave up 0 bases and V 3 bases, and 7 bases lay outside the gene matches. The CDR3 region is CASSSGLAGRPSTDTQYF. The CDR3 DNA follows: TGCGCCAGCAGCTCGGGACTAGCGGGACGGCCTAGCACAGATACGCAGTATTTT.